This T cell receptor beta chain was identified during a study of T cell responses to AZD1222 COVID-19 vaccine. Data came from immunoSEQ multiplex PCR; TCRdb stores just in-frame clones and leaves some out. The sample shows under 150,000 clones, roughly 88% of them seen only once. In germline, CDR1 is LNHNV, CDR2 YYDKDF (reference sequence). Trimming pared 1 base from V and 2 bases from J, leaving 6 bases between. This CDR3 has 14 amino acids. Source: peripheral blood, taken 28 days after the second AZD1222 dose. The sequence was collected from an adult who received the AZD1222 COVID-19 vaccine. The rearrangement uses TRBV15 and TRBJ1-3; maybe TRBD1 (5 bases). CDR3 sequence: CATSRGGAGNTIYF. CDR3 DNA: TGTGCCACCAGCAGAGGAGGGGCTGGAAACACCATATATTTT.